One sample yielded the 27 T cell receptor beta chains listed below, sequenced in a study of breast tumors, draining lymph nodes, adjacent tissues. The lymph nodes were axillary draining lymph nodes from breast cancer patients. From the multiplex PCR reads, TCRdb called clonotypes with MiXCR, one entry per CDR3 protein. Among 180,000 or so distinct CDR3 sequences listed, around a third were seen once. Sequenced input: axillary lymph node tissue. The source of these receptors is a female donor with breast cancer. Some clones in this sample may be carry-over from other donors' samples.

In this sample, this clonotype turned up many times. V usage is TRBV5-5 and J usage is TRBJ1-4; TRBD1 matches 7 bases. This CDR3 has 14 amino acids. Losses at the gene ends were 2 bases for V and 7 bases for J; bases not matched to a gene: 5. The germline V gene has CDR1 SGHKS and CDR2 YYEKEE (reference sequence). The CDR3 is CASSFHQGGEKLFF. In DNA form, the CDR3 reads TGTGCCAGCAGCTTTCACCAGGGGGGTGAAAAACTGTTTTTT.

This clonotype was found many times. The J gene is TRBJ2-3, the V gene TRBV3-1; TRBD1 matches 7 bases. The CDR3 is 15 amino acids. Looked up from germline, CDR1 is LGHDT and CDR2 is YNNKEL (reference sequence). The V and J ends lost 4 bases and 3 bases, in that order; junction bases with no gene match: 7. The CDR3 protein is CASSPRGGDTDTQYF. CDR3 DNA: TGTGCCAGCAGCCCCCGAGGGGGCGATACAGATACGCAGTATTTT.

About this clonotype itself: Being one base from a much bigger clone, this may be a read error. The CDR3 loop reads CSARDPLTSARTDTQYF. For the CDR3, the DNA is TGCAGTGCTAGAGATCCCCTGACTAGCGCGAGAACAGATACGCAGTATTTT. The rearrangement uses TRBV20-1 and TRBJ2-3; TRBD2 aligns across 8 bases. CDR3 length: 17 residues. Per the germline V gene, CDR1 is DFQATT and CDR2 is SNEGSKA (reference sequence). The J segment lost 3 bases and the V segment lost 0 bases, leaving 11 bases of the junction unmatched.

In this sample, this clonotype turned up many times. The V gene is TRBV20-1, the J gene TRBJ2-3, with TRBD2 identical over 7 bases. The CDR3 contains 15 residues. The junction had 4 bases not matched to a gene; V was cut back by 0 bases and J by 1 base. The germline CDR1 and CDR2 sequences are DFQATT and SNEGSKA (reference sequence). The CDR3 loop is CSARDGGVGTDTQYF. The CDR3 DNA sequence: TGCAGTGCTAGAGATGGGGGGGTAGGCACAGATACGCAGTATTTT.

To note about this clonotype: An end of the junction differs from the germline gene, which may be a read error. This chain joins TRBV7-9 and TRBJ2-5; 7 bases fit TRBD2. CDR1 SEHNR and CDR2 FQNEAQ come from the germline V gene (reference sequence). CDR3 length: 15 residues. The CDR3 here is CASSLWRGLQETQHF. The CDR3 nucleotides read TGTGCCAGCAGCTTATGGCGGGGACTACAAGAGACCCAGCACTTC.

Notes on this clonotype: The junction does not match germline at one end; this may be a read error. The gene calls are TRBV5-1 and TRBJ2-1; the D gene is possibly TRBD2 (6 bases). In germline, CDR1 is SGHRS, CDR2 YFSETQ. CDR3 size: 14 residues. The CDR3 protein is CASSYYLGEDEQFF. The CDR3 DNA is TGTGCCAGCAGCTACTACTTAGGGGAGGATGAGCAGTTCTTC. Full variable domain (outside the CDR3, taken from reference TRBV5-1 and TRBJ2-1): KAGVTQTPRYLIKTRGQQVTLSCSPISGHRSVSWYQQTPGQGLQFLFEYFSETQRNKGNFPGRFSGRQFSNSRSEMNVSTLELGDSALYLCASSYYLGEDEQFFGPGTRLTVL.

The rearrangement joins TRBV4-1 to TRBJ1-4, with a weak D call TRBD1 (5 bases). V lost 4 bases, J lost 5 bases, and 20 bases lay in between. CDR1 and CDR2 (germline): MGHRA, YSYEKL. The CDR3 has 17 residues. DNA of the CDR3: TGCGCCAGCAGCCCATCCCTAGCGGTCAGGGCGAATGAAAAACTGTTTTTT. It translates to CASSPSLAVRANEKLFF.

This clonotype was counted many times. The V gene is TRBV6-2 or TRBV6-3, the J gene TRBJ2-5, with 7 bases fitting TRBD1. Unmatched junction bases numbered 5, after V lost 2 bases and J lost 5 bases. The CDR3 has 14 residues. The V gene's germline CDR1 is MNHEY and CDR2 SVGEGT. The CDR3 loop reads CASSYRGHGETQYF. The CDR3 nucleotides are TGTGCCAGCAGTTACAGGGGGCACGGGGAGACCCAGTACTTC.

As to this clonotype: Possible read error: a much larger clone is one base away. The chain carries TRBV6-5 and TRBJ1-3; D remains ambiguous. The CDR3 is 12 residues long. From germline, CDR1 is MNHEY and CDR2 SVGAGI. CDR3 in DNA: TGTGCCGGCAGCGATATGGGAAACACCATATATTTT. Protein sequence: CAGSDMGNTIYF.

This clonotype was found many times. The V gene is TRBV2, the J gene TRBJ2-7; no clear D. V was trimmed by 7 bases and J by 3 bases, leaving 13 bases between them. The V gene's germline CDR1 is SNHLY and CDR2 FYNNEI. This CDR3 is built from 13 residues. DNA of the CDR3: TGTGCCAGCACAGAGGACCCCGACTACGAGCAGTACTTC. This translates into CASTEDPDYEQYF.

CDR3 protein: CASSPRTGNGPSGNTIYF. The CDR3 DNA is TGTGCCAGCTCACCAAGGACAGGAAATGGTCCCTCTGGAAACACCATATATTTT. This sequence joins TRBV7-2 and TRBJ1-3; 7 nucleotides align to TRBD1. The J segment lost 0 bases and the V segment lost 8 bases, leaving 16 bases of the junction unmatched. Germline V gene lookup returns CDR1 SGHTA and CDR2 FQGNSA. The CDR3 length is 18 residues. The variable domain in full, completed from reference TRBV7-2 and TRBJ1-3, reads GAGVSQSPSNKVTEKGKDVELRCDPISGHTALYWYRQSLGQGLEFLIYFQGNSAPDKSGLPSDRFSAERTGGSVSTLTIQRTQQEDSAVYLCASSPRTGNGPSGNTIYFGEGSWLTVV.

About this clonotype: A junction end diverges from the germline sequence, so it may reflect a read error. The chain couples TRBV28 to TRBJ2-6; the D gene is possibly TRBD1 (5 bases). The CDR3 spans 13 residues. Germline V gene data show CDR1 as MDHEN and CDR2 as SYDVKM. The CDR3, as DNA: TGTGCCACCGTCCTTTCTGGGGCCAGCGTCTTGACTTTC. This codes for CATVLSGASVLTF.

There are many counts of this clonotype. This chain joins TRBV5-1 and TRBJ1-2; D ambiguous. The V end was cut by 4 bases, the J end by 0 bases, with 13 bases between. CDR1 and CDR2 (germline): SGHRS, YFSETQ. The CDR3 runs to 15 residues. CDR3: CASSVLSLSNYGYTF. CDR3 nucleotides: TGCGCCAGCAGCGTCCTTAGCCTTTCTAACTATGGCTACACCTTC. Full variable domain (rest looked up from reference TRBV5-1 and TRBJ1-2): KAGVTQTPRYLIKTRGQQVTLSCSPISGHRSVSWYQQTPGQGLQFLFEYFSETQRNKGNFPGRFSGRQFSNSRSEMNVSTLELGDSALYLCASSVLSLSNYGYTFGSGTRLTVV.

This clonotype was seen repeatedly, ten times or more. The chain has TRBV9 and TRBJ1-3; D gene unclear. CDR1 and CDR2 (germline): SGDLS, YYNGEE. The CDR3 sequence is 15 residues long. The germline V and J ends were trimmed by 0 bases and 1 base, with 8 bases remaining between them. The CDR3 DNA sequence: TGTGCCAGCAGCGTAGGGCCGCTGTCTGGAAACACCATATATTTT. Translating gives CASSVGPLSGNTIYF.

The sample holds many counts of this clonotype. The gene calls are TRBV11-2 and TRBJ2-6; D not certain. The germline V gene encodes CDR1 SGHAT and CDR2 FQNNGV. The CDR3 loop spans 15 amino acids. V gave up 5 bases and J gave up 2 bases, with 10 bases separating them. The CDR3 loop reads CASSQIRAGANVLTF. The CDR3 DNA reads TGTGCCAGCAGCCAGATAAGAGCTGGGGCCAACGTCCTGACTTTC. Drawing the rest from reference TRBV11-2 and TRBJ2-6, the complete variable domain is EAGVAQSPRYKIIEKRQSVAFWCNPISGHATLYWYQQILGQGPKLLIQFQNNGVVDDSQLPKDRFSAERLKGVDSTLKIQPAKLEDSAVYLCASSQIRAGANVLTFGAGSRLTVL.

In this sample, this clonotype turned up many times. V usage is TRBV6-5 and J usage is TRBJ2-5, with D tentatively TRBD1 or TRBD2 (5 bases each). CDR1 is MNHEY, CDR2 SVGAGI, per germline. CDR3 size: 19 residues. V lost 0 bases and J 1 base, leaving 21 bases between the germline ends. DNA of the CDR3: TGTGCCAGCAGTTACTCTGCCGGGACCCGAGGTGGGACCCAAGAGACCCAGTACTTC. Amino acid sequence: CASSYSAGTRGGTQETQYF.

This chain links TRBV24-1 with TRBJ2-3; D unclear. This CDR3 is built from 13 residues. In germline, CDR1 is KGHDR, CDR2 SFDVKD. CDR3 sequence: CASRSHSTDTQYF. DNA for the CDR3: TGTGCTAGTCGGTCCCATAGCACAGATACGCAGTATTTT.

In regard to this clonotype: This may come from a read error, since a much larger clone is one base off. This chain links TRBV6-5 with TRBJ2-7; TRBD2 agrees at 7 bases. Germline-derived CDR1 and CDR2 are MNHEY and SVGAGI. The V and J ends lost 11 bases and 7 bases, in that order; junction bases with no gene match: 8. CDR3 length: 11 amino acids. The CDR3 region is CACTLGGEQYF. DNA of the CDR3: TGTGCCTGCACCCTCGGGGGGGAGCAGTACTTC.

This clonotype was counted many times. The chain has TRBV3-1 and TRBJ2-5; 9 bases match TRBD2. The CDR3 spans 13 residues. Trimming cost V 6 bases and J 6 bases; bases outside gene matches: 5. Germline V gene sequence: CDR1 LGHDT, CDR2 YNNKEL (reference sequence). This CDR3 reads CASSSLAGQTQYF. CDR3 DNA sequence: TGTGCCAGCAGTTCACTAGCGGGTCAGACCCAGTACTTC.

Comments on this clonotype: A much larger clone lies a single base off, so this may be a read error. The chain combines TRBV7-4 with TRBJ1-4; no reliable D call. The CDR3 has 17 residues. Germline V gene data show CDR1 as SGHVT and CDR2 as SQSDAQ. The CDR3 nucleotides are TGTGCCAGCAGCTTAGGGGTAGGAGGGCCGGGGAATGAACAACTGTTTTTT. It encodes CASSLGVGGPGNEQLFF.

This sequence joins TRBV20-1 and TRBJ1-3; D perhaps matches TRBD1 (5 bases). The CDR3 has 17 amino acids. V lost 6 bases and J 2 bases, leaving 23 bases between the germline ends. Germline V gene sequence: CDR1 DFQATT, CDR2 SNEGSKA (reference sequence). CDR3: CSALKWEPQGTGNTIYF. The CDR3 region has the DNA TGCAGTGCCCTTAAGTGGGAGCCCCAGGGCACTGGAAACACCATATATTTT.

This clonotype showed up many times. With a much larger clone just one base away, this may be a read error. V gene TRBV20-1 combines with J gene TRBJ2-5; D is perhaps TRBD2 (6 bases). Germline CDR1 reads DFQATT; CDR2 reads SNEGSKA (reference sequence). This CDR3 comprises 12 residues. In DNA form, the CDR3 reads TGCAGTGCGGAGGGACCGAAAGAGACCCCGTACTTC. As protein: CSAEGPKETPYF.

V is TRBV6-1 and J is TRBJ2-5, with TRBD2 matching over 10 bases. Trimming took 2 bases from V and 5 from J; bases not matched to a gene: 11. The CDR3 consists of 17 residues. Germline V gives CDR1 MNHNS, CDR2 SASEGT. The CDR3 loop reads CASSEWLSGGGQETQYF. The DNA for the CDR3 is TGTGCCAGCAGTGAATGGTTAAGCGGGGGGGGCCAGGAGACCCAGTACTTC.

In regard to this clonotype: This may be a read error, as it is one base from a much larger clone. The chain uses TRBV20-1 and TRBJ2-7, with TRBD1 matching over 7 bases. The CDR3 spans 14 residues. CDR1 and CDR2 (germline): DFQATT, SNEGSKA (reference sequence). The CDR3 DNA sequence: TGCAGTGCCCAACAGGGGACCTTCTCCTCCGAGCAGTACTTC. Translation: CSAQQGTFSSEQYF.

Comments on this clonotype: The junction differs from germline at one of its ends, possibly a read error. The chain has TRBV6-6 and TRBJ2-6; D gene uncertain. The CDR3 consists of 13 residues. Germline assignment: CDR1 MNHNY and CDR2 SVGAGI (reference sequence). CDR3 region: CAGSPTGANVLTF. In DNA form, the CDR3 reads TGTGCCGGCAGCCCGACGGGGGCCAACGTCCTGACTTTC.

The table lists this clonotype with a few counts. The CDR3 DNA reads TGTGCCAGCTCACCTTTCCAGGGAGATCAGCCCCAGCATTTT. This gives the protein CASSPFQGDQPQHF. The chain has TRBV18 and TRBJ1-5, with D possibly TRBD1 on 5 matching bases. Germline CDR1 is KGHSH and CDR2 is LQKENI. CDR3 length: 14 residues. V was pared by 3 bases and J by 5 bases, with 11 bases between. Supplemented by reference TRBV18 and TRBJ1-5, the full variable domain reads NAGVMQNPRHLVRRRGQEARLRCSPMKGHSHVYWYRQLPEEGLKFMVYLQKENIIDESGMPKERFSAEFPKEGPSILRIQQVVRGDSAAYFCASSPFQGDQPQHFGDGTRLSIL.

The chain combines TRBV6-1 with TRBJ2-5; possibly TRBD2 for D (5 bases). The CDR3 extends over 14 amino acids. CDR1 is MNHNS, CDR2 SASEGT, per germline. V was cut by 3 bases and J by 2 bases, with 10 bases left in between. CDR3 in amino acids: CASSEAGVQETQYF. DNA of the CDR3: TGTGCCAGCAGTGAGGCCGGGGTTCAAGAGACCCAGTACTTC.